The 8 T cell receptor beta chains in this list originate from one sample, sequenced in a study of T cell changes during pregnancy in multiple sclerosis. TCRdb keeps only in-frame clones here, not all; method: immunoSEQ multiplex PCR. The table has roughly 75,000 clones, 85% to 95% seen once. The specimen was peripheral blood, collected after pregnancy. The receptors here all came from a female donor in good health, enrolled as a control in a pregnancy study.

The V and J genes are TRBV30 and TRBJ2-5; D is possibly TRBD1 (5 bases). With 2 bases removed from V and 9 bases from J, the gap between germline ends came to 10 bases. The CDR3 is made up of 11 amino acids. The germline V gene encodes CDR1 GTSNPN and CDR2 SVGIG (reference sequence). Written as DNA, the CDR3 is TGTGCCTGGAGTAAACAGGTGGCCCAGTACTTC. Translating gives CAWSKQVAQYF.

The genes are TRBV10-2 and TRBJ1-1; D not resolved. The V gene lost 5 bases and the J gene lost 4 bases, with 20 bases spanning the gap. Per the germline V gene, CDR1 is WSHSY and CDR2 is SAAADI. The CDR3 spans 16 residues. Here the CDR3 DNA reads TGCGCCAGCAGTCTTGATATACCGAGGCGGGGCACTGAAGCTTTCTTT. Its translation is CASSLDIPRRGTEAFF.

The J gene is TRBJ2-7, the V gene TRBV10-2, with 9 positions matching TRBD2. Germline lookup yields CDR1 WSHSY and CDR2 SAAADI. V was clipped by 4 bases and J by 6 bases; unmatched bases: 10. This CDR3 is 15 amino acids long. The CDR3 region has the DNA TGCGCCAGCAGTGTATGGGCGGGGGGGCGGCTCGAGCAGTACTTC. This codes for CASSVWAGGRLEQYF.

V usage is TRBV29-1 and J usage is TRBJ2-1; D possibly corresponds to TRBD1 (6 bases). The germline CDR1 and CDR2 sequences are SQVTM and ANQGSEA. Between the trimmed V and J ends, which lost 7 bases and 3 bases, there was a span of 7 bases. The CDR3 is made up of 11 amino acids. The CDR3 loop is CSGGLYNEQFF. CDR3 nucleotides: TGCAGCGGGGGGCTCTACAATGAGCAGTTCTTC.

J is TRBJ1-4 and V is TRBV5-1; TRBD1 aligns across 8 bases. CDR3 length: 13 residues. Trimming took 2 bases from V and 7 from J; bases not matched to a gene: 1. Germline V lookup: CDR1 SGHRS, CDR2 YFSETQ. This CDR3 reads CASSFDRGEKLFF. In DNA form, the CDR3 reads TGCGCCAGCAGCTTCGACAGGGGTGAAAAACTGTTTTTT.

The chain employs TRBV2 and TRBJ2-3; possible D gene TRBD1, 6 bases. Per the germline V gene, CDR1 is SNHLY and CDR2 is FYNNEI. This CDR3 is 14 amino acids long. V lost 6 bases to trimming and J lost 6 bases, with 16 bases between them. Written as DNA, the CDR3 is TGTGCCAGCAGCGAAACAGGGCATCCCGATACGCAGTATTTT. Translating gives CASSETGHPDTQYF.

The rearrangement joins TRBV4-1 to TRBJ1-5, with D perhaps TRBD1 (5 bases). CDR3 length: 15 amino acids. Per germline, CDR1 MGHRA and CDR2 YSYEKL. Trimming removed 1 base from V and 6 bases from J, with 13 bases in between. The CDR3 sequence is CASSQGGGLGQPQHF. The DNA of the CDR3 is TGCGCCAGCAGCCAAGGGGGGGGTCTTGGTCAGCCCCAGCATTTT.

The chain joins TRBV18 to TRBJ1-3, with D possibly matching TRBD1 (6 bases). The V end lost 2 bases, the J end lost 5 bases, and 13 bases lay between the germline ends. Germline V gives CDR1 KGHSH, CDR2 LQKENI. The CDR3 contains 15 residues. For the CDR3, the DNA is TGTGCCAGCTCACCAAAGGAAGGACAGAGAAACACCATATATTTT. Amino acid sequence: CASSPKEGQRNTIYF.